This is a list of T cell receptor beta chains from one sample in a study of cytomegalovirus exposure and HLA in healthy donors. The table came from immunoSEQ multiplex PCR; TCRdb's copy has only in-frame clones and leaves some out. The data contain around 140,000 clones, around 80% of them seen just once; the ten biggest clones take up 3.3%. The sample consisted of PBMCs. All receptors derive from a middle-aged man in good health and CMV-seronegative. Both conserved end residues are part of each CDR3. The D gene is left open where the match is weak. Clone size is given for some rows only: seen once, a few or many times, or a class if the clone is expanded.

D: .; size: .; J: TRBJ2-7; V: TRBV11-3; DNA: TGTGCCAGCAGCTTTTCGACGGGTGGGGAGCAGTACTTC; CDR3: CASSFSTGGEQYF
D: TRBD2; size: .; J: TRBJ2-2; V: TRBV2; DNA: TGTGCCAGCAGTCCTACGGGGGGGAACGGGGAGCTGTTTTTT; CDR3: CASSPTGGNGELFF
D: .; size: .; J: TRBJ2-7; V: TRBV28; DNA: TGTGCCAGCAGTTGGGAGGGGGAGGGGTCGGGAAAGCAGTACTTC; CDR3: CASSWEGEGSGKQYF
D: .; size: .; J: TRBJ2-1; V: TRBV9; DNA: TGTGCCAGCAGCCCGGCCTACAATGAGCAGTTCTTC; CDR3: CASSPAYNEQFF
D: .; size: .; J: TRBJ2-7; V: TRBV5-1; DNA: TGCGCCAGCACGCCGGGGACTCGGACTACTTACGAGCAGTACTTC; CDR3: CASTPGTRTTYEQYF
D: .; size: .; J: TRBJ1-1; V: TRBV2; DNA: TGTGCCAGCAGTCTAGGATTACCGGGCACTGAAGCTTTCTTT; CDR3: CASSLGLPGTEAFF
D: .; size: .; J: TRBJ1-1; V: TRBV5-4; DNA: TGTGCCAGCAGCCTAGAGGGGGAGGGAACTGAAGCTTTCTTT; CDR3: CASSLEGEGTEAFF
D: .; size: .; J: TRBJ2-2; V: TRBV30; DNA: TGTGCCTGGAGTGTAAGAGGTCAGGGGAACACCGGGGAGCTGTTTTTT; CDR3: CAWSVRGQGNTGELFF
D: .; size: .; J: TRBJ2-4; V: TRBV7-2; DNA: TGTGCCAGCAGCTTAGGTCCCCAGGCCAAAAACATTCAGTACTTC; CDR3: CASSLGPQAKNIQYF
D: TRBD1; size: few; J: TRBJ1-4; V: TRBV5-1; DNA: TGCGCCAGCAGCTTTATACCGGGACAGGTCAATGAAAAACTGTTTTTT; CDR3: CASSFIPGQVNEKLFF
D: .; size: .; J: TRBJ2-1; V: TRBV7-6; DNA: TGTGCCAGCAGCTTAGTCGCGGGACGAGATGAGCAGTTCTTC; CDR3: CASSLVAGRDEQFF
D: TRBD2; size: .; J: TRBJ2-1; V: TRBV18; DNA: TGTGCCAGCTCACCACCGTTGCTAGCGGGGGACAATGAGCAGTTCTTC; CDR3: CASSPPLLAGDNEQFF
D: TRBD1; size: few; J: TRBJ2-7; V: TRBV11-3; DNA: TGTGCCAGCAGCTCCCGGGACAGATACGAGCAGTACTTC; CDR3: CASSSRDRYEQYF
D: .; size: .; J: TRBJ1-5; V: TRBV6-6; DNA: TGTGCCAGCAGTCAACGGGGGAATAGCAATCAGCCCCAGCATTTT; CDR3: CASSQRGNSNQPQHF
D: .; size: .; J: TRBJ1-1; V: TRBV5-1; DNA: TGCGCCAGCAGCTTGGTCCCCAGTACCGTGAACACTGAAGCTTTCTTT; CDR3: CASSLVPSTVNTEAFF
D: .; size: .; J: TRBJ2-2; V: TRBV7-7; DNA: TGTGCCAGCAGCTTATCGGGGTCCGGGGAGCTGTTTTTT; CDR3: CASSLSGSGELFF
D: .; size: .; J: TRBJ2-1; V: TRBV29-1; DNA: TGCAGCGCAGACTACAATGAGCAGTTCTTC; CDR3: CSADYNEQFF
D: TRBD2; size: .; J: TRBJ2-7; V: TRBV18; DNA: TGTGCCAGCTCACCAAGGACTAGCGTTGAAGAGCAGTACTTC; CDR3: CASSPRTSVEEQYF
D: .; size: .; J: TRBJ2-7; V: TRBV7-9; DNA: TGTGCCAGCAGCCCCCGACAGGCAAGCTCGGGGGAGCAGTACTTC; CDR3: CASSPRQASSGEQYF
D: .; size: few; J: TRBJ1-3; V: TRBV10-3; DNA: TGTGCCATCAGTGAGAGTAGGGGCAACTCTGGAAACACCATATATTTT; CDR3: CAISESRGNSGNTIYF
D: TRBD2; size: .; J: TRBJ2-1; V: TRBV5-4; DNA: TGTGCCAGCAGAACCGGGACTAGCGGGGGGTACGTTGAGCAGTTCTTC; CDR3: CASRTGTSGGYVEQFF
D: .; size: .; J: TRBJ1-1; V: TRBV5-1; DNA: TGCGCCAGCAGCTTGGATAGCGGGAACACTGAAGCTTTCTTT; CDR3: CASSLDSGNTEAFF
D: .; size: .; J: TRBJ1-2; V: TRBV7-9; DNA: TGTGCCAGCAGCTTGAGTCGGAACCTAGCGTCCTATGGCTACACCTTC; CDR3: CASSLSRNLASYGYTF
D: TRBD1; size: .; J: TRBJ1-1; V: TRBV5-1; DNA: TGCGCCAGCAGCCATCCGGGACAGGGGCCCACTGAAGCTTTCTTT; CDR3: CASSHPGQGPTEAFF
D: .; size: .; J: TRBJ1-3; V: TRBV29-1; DNA: TGCAGCGTTATGCCGGGTTTCTCTGGAAACACCATATATTTT; CDR3: CSVMPGFSGNTIYF
D: TRBD1; size: .; J: TRBJ2-2; V: TRBV7-9; DNA: TGTGCCAGCAGCTCGAGGGACAGGGTATCCGGGGAGCTGTTTTTT; CDR3: CASSSRDRVSGELFF
D: .; size: .; J: TRBJ2-5; V: TRBV30; DNA: TGTGCCTGGAGTGTACGGGGGAAAGCGACCCAGTACTTC; CDR3: CAWSVRGKATQYF
D: .; size: .; J: TRBJ1-3; V: TRBV28; DNA: TGTGCCAGCAGCAGACAGGCCGGAAACACCATATATTTT; CDR3: CASSRQAGNTIYF
D: .; size: .; J: TRBJ1-5; V: TRBV6-4; DNA: TGTGCCAACAACCGGGGAAGGGTAATAAACGGTCAGCCCCAGCATTTT; CDR3: CANNRGRVINGQPQHF
D: .; size: .; J: TRBJ2-6; V: TRBV5-1; DNA: TGCGCCAGCAGCTTGGAGGCGGACTATGAGTTTGGGACTTTC; CDR3: CASSLEADYEFGTF
D: TRBD1; size: once; J: TRBJ1-1; V: TRBV25-1; DNA: TGTGCCAGCAGTGGGGACAGGCCCTCCCCTGAAGCTTTCTTT; CDR3: CASSGDRPSPEAFF
D: .; size: .; J: TRBJ2-5; V: TRBV15; DNA: TGTGCCACCAGCAAAACGACAGGTCAGGTGGAGACCCAGTACTTC; CDR3: CATSKTTGQVETQYF
D: TRBD1; size: once; J: TRBJ1-1; V: TRBV27; DNA: TGTGCCAGCAGTTTAAGACAGGGGAGCACTGAAGCTTTCTTT; CDR3: CASSLRQGSTEAFF
D: .; size: .; J: TRBJ1-2; V: TRBV6-1; DNA: TGTGCCAGCAGTGAACTTCCCGGTCTTAATGGCTACACCTTC; CDR3: CASSELPGLNGYTF
D: .; size: few; J: TRBJ1-1; V: TRBV9; DNA: TGTGCCAGCAGCGTCTCGACAGGCAACACTGAAGCTTTCTTT; CDR3: CASSVSTGNTEAFF
D: TRBD1; size: .; J: TRBJ1-6; V: TRBV6-6; DNA: TGTGCCAGCAGCCGGACAGGGGTTTCACCCCTCCACTTT; CDR3: CASSRTGVSPLHF
D: .; size: .; J: TRBJ2-7; V: TRBV4-2; DNA: TGTGCCAGCAGCCAAGAACCCACATCCACCTACGAGCAGTACTTC; CDR3: CASSQEPTSTYEQYF
D: TRBD1; size: few; J: TRBJ1-4; V: TRBV4-1; DNA: TGCGCCAGCAGCCAAGTGGAGAGGGGGCGCGTAAATGAAAAACTGTTTTTT; CDR3: CASSQVERGRVNEKLFF
D: TRBD1; size: .; J: TRBJ1-1; V: TRBV6-5; DNA: TGTGCCACCGCCCCCCCCGGGACAGGGGATATAGGTACTTTCTTT; CDR3: CATAPPGTGDIGTFF
D: .; size: .; J: TRBJ1-5; V: TRBV5-6; DNA: TGTGCCAGCAGCTTTTGGACACCCCGCAATCAGCCCCAGCATTTT; CDR3: CASSFWTPRNQPQHF
D: .; size: .; J: TRBJ2-3; V: TRBV11-3; DNA: TGTGCCAGCAGCCCCCATGGAGCCTCAGATACGCAGTATTTT; CDR3: CASSPHGASDTQYF
D: TRBD2; size: .; J: TRBJ2-3; V: TRBV7-2; DNA: TGTGCCAGCAGCTCCCAGATCAGCGGGGGGGCCACAGATACGCAGTATTTT; CDR3: CASSSQISGGATDTQYF